This T cell receptor (beta chain) derives from a study of T-cell memory formation after mild COVID-19. General study results and limits: A balance of CD4 and CD8 characterized clones contracting day 15 to 85, whereas later expanders leaned CD4+. Among contracting clones, CD4+ were mainly CM/EM and CD8+ enriched in EMRA.

TCRdb itself ran the 5' RACE reads through MiXCR, one entry per CDR3 protein. The data contain some 450,000 distinct CDR3 sequences, around 18% of them seen just once; the ten biggest clones take up 7.5% to 9.5%. As for this clonotype: Its antigen is unidentified.

This CDR3 comprises 12 residues. The germline V gene encodes CDR1 SGHVS and CDR2 FNYEAQ. V was shortened by 4 bases and J by 5 bases, with 8 bases between the two germline ends. The sequenced sample was PBMCs or a T cell subset sorted from them (not recorded which). The chain combines TRBV7-6 with TRBJ2-5, with D perhaps matching TRBD2 (6 bases). The sequence was collected from an adult woman who had mild COVID-19 (a few samples of this study predate the infection). Cell type and time point are not known. The CDR3 sequence: CASSSRGETQYF. Here the CDR3 DNA reads TGTGCCAGCAGCTCCCGGGGGGAGACCCAGTACTTC. Combining the CDR3 with reference TRBV7-6 and TRBJ2-5 gives the whole variable domain GAGVSQSPRYKVTKRGQDVALRCDPISGHVSLYWYRQALGQGPEFLTYFNYEAQQDKSGLPNDRFSAERPEGSISTLTIQRTEQRDSAMYRCASSSRGETQYFGPGTRLLVL.